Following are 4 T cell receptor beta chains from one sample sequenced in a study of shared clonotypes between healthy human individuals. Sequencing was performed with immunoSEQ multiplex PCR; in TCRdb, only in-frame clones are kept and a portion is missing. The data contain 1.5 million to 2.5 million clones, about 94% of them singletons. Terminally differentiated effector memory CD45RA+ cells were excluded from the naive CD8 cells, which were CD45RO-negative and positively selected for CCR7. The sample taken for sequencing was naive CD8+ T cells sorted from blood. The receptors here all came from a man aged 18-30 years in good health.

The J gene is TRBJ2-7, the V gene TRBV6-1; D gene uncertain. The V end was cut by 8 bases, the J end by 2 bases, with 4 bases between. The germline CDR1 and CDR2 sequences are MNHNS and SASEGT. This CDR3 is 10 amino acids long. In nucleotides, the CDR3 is TGTGCCAGCGACACCTACGAGCAGTACTTC. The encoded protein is CASDTYEQYF.

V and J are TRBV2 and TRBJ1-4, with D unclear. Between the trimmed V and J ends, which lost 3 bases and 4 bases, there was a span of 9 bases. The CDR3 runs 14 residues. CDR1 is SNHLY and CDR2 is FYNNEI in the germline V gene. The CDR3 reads CASSDTGLNEKLFF. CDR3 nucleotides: TGTGCCAGCAGTGACACGGGCCTTAATGAAAAACTGTTTTTT. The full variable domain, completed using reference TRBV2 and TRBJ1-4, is EPEVTQTPSHQVTQMGQEVILRCVPISNHLYFYWYRQILGQKVEFLVSFYNNEISEKSEIFDDQFSVERPDGSNFTLKIRSTKLEDSAMYFCASSDTGLNEKLFFGSGTQLSVL.

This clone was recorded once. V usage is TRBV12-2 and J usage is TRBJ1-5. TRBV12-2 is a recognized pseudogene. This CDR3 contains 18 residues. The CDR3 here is CASRLRSHRGNMDQPQHF. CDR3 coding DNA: TGTGCAAGTCGCTTACGGTCCCATCGGGGAAACATGGATCAGCCCCAGCATTTT.

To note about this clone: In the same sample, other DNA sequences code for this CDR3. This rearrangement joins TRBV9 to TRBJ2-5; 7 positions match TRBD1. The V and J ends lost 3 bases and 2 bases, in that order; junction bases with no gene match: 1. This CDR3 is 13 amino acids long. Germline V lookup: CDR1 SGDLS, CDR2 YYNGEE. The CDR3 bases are TGTGCCAGCAGCGCGGGACAGCAAGAGACCCAGTACTTC. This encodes CASSAGQQETQYF.